This note documents a single T cell receptor (beta chain) sequence. Its target is not known. This sample is drawn from a study of shared clonotypes between healthy human individuals. Study as a whole: Donors were two women and a few men aged 18 to 49. Three CD4 naive, three CD4 memory, two CD8 naive and one CD8 memory plate were used per donor. Study-wide findings and caveats: Shared clonotypes: approximately 5.3% naive CD4, under 4% naive CD8, about 2.4% memory CD4, under 0.45% memory CD8.

This CDR3 has 12 residues. The germline gives CDR1 MDHEN, CDR2 SYDVKM. Trimming took 5 bases from V and 5 from J, leaving 8 bases between them. The sorted-subset replicate PCRs were given 200 ng DNA, which is tens of thousands of T cell genomes. Some clones are missing from TCRdb's copy, which holds only in-frame ones; the method was immunoSEQ multiplex PCR. The data show around 1.4 million clones, approximately 98.5% seen once. The chain recombines TRBV28 with TRBJ2-3; no clear D. The sequenced material came from naive CD4+ T cells sorted from blood. The subset: CD45RA+ positively selected. The sequence derives from a man aged 25-45 years in good health. The chain's CDR3 is CASSPPGDTQYF. For the CDR3, the DNA is TGTGCCAGCAGTCCCCCTGGAGATACGCAGTATTTT.